Each of the 5 T cell receptor beta chains below was sequenced from the same sample in a study of T cell responses to AZD1222 COVID-19 vaccine. Profiling relied on immunoSEQ multiplex PCR, and the TCRdb table lists in-frame clones only, not all of them. Altogether about 92,000 clones are present, 85% to 90% being singletons, with the ten largest covering roughly 10%. This specimen was peripheral blood, taken on day 0 of AZD1222 vaccination. The receptors derive from an adult in good health.

V gene TRBV11-2 combines with J gene TRBJ1-4; a weak D match, TRBD1 (5 bases). V lost 3 bases to trimming and J lost 8 bases, with 13 bases between them. Germline CDR1 is SGHAT and CDR2 is FQNNGV. The CDR3 sequence is 14 residues long. The CDR3 sequence: CASSFGGVGEKLFF. The CDR3 DNA is TGTGCCAGCAGCTTTGGGGGTGTGGGGGAAAAACTGTTTTTT.

As DNA, the CDR3 is TGTGCCAGCAGCTTAACGACGAGGGACTCAGAATACACCGGGGAGCTGTTTTTT. It codes for CASSLTTRDSEYTGELFF. The chain employs TRBV7-2 and TRBJ2-2, with D perhaps TRBD2 (6 bases). The CDR3 has 18 residues. Looked up from germline, CDR1 is SGHTA and CDR2 is FQGNSA. Trimming pared 2 bases from V and 3 bases from J, leaving 19 bases between.

J is TRBJ2-5 and V is TRBV19; 7 positions match TRBD2. Trimming took 4 bases from V and 5 from J; bases not matched to a gene: 10. Germline CDR1 and CDR2: LNHDA and SQIVND (reference sequence). This CDR3 has 15 amino acids. The chain's CDR3 is CASSNQRGGRETQYF. The DNA of the CDR3 is TGTGCCAGTAGTAACCAGCGGGGCGGCCGGGAGACCCAGTACTTC.

The chain joins TRBV6-2 or TRBV6-3 to TRBJ2-1; a weak D match, TRBD2 (5 bases). The germline gives CDR1 MNHEY, CDR2 SVGEGT. V dropped 5 bases and J dropped 9 bases, with 14 bases sitting between them. The CDR3 has 13 amino acids. The CDR3 region has the DNA TGTGCCAGCAGTACCGTCGGGGTGGGTGAGCAGTTCTTC. As protein: CASSTVGVGEQFF.

The chain uses TRBV14 and TRBJ2-2; maybe TRBD1 (6 bases). The V gene lost 4 bases and the J gene lost 2 bases, with 11 bases spanning the gap. Germline CDR1 SGHDN, CDR2 FVKESK. The CDR3 sequence is 15 residues long. The CDR3 loop is CASSLGQINTGELFF. The DNA of the CDR3 is TGTGCCAGCAGCCTAGGACAGATAAACACCGGGGAGCTGTTTTTT.